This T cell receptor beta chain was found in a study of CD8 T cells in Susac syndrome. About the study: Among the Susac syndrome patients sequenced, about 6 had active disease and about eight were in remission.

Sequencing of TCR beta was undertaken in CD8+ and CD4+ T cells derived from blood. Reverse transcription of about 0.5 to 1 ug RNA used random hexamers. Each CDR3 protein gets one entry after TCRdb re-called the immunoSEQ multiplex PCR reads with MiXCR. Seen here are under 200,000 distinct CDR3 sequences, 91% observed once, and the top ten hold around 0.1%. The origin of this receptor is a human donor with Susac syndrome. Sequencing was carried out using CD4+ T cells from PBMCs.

This CDR3 reads CASSLAGREVQYF. The CDR3 DNA follows: TGTGCCAGCAGCTTAGCCGGGAGAGAGGTGCAGTACTTC. V gene TRBV7-9 combines with J gene TRBJ2-7, with D maybe TRBD2 (6 bases). The germline CDR1 and CDR2 sequences are SEHNR and FQNEAQ (reference sequence). The CDR3 runs 13 residues. V lost 0 bases and J lost 9, with 12 bases in between.